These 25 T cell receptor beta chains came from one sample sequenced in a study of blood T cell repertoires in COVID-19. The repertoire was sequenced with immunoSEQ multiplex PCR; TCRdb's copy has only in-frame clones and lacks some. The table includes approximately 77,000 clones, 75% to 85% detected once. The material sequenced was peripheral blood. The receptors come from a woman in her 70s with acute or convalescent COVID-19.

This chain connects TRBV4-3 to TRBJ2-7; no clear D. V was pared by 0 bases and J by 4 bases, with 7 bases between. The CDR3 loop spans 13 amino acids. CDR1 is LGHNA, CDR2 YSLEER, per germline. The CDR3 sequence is CASSQDLEYEQYF. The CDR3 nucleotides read TGCGCCAGCAGCCAAGATCTAGAATACGAGCAGTACTTC.

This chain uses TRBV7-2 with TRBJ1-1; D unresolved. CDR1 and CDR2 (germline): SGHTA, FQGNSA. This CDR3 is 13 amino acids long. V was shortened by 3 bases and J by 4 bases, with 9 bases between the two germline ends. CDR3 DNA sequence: TGTGCCAGCAGCTTTACTCCGGGCACTGAAGCTTTCTTT. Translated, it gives CASSFTPGTEAFF.

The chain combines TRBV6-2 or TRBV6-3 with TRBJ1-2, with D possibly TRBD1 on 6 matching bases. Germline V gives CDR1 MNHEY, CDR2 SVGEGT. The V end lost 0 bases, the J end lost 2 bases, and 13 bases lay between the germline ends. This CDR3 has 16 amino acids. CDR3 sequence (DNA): TGTGCCAGCAGTTACTCATTGGGACAACCGAACTATGGCTACACCTTC. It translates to CASSYSLGQPNYGYTF.

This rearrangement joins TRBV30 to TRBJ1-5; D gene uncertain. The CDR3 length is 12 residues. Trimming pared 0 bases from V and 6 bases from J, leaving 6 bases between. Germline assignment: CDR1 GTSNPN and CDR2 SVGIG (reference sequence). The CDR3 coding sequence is TGTGCCTGGAGTGTAACTATTCAGCCCCAGCATTTT. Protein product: CAWSVTIQPQHF.

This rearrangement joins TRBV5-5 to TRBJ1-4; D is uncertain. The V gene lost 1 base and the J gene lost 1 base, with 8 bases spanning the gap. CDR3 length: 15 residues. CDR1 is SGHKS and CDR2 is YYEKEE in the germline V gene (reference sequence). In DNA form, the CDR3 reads TGTGCCAGCAGCTTGTTTGGCGGAACTAATGAAAAACTGTTTTTT. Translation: CASSLFGGTNEKLFF. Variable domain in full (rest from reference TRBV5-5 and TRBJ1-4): DAGVTQSPTHLIKTRGQQVTLRCSPISGHKSVSWYQQVLGQGPQFIFQYYEKEERGRGNFPDRFSARQFPNYSSELNVNALLLGDSALYLCASSLFGGTNEKLFFGSGTQLSVL.

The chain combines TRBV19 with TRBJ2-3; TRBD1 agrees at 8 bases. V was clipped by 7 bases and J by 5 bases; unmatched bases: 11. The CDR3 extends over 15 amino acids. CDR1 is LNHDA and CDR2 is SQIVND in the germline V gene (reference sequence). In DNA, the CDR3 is TGTGCCAGTATCAACCGGGACAGGAATGGAGATACGCAGTATTTT. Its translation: CASINRDRNGDTQYF. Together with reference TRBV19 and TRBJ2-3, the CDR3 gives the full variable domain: DGGITQSPKYLFRKEGQNVTLSCEQNLNHDAMYWYRQDPGQGLRLIYYSQIVNDFQKGDIAEGYSVSREKKESFPLTVTSAQKNPTAFYLCASINRDRNGDTQYFGPGTRLTVL.

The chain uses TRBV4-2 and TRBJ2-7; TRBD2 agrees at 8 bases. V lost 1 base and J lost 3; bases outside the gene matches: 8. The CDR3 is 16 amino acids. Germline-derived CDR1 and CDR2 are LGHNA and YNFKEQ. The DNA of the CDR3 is TGTGCCAGCAGCCAAGTCGCGGCGGGGGGTTTCTACGAGCAGTACTTC. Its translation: CASSQVAAGGFYEQYF.

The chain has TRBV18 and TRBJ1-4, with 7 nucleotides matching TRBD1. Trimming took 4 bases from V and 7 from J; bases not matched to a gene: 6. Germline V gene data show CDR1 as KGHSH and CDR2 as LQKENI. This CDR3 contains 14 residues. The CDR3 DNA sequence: TGTGCCAGCTCACGACAGGGTGGAGGTGAAAAACTGTTTTTT. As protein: CASSRQGGGEKLFF.

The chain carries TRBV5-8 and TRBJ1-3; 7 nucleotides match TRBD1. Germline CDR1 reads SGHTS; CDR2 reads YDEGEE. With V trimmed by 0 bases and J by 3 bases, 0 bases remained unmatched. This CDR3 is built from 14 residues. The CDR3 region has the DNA TGTGCCAGCAGCTTGGACAGGGGTGGAAACACCATATATTTT. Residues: CASSLDRGGNTIYF.

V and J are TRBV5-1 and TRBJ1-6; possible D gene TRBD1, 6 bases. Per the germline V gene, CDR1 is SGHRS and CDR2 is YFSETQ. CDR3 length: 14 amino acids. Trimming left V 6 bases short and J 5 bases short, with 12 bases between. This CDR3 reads CASTTGSNNSPLHF. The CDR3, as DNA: TGCGCCAGCACCACAGGGAGTAATAATTCACCCCTCCACTTT.

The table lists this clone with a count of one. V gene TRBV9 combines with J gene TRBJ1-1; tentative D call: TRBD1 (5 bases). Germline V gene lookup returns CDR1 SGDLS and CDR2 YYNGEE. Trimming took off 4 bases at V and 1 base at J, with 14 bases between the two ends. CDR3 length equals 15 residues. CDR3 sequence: CASSPNKGPNTEAFF. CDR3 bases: TGTGCCAGCAGCCCTAATAAGGGGCCGAACACTGAAGCTTTCTTT.

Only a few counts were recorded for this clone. CDR3 nucleotides: TGTGCCAGCAGCCCTGGACAGGCGGTACAGCCCCAGCATTTT. It translates to CASSPGQAVQPQHF. The chain combines TRBV7-8 with TRBJ1-5; TRBD1 agrees at 7 bases. V lost 5 bases to trimming and J lost 7 bases; unmatched junction nucleotides: 8. The CDR3 spans 14 residues. Per germline, CDR1 SGHVS and CDR2 FQNEAQ. The complete variable domain, with remaining parts taken from reference TRBV7-8 and TRBJ1-5, reads GAGVSQSPRYKVAKRGQDVALRCDPISGHVSLFWYQQALGQGPEFLTYFQNEAQLDKSGLPSDRFFAERPEGSVSTLKIQRTQQEDSAVYLCASSPGQAVQPQHFGDGTRLSIL.

CDR3 loop: CASSPSSQLGPGGELFF. In DNA, the CDR3 is TGTGCCAGCAGCCCGTCATCGCAACTAGGGCCCGGCGGGGAGCTGTTTTTT. The rearrangement joins TRBV7-2 to TRBJ2-2; D is possibly TRBD2 (5 bases). V lost 5 bases and J lost 7, with 23 bases in between. Looked up from germline, CDR1 is SGHTA and CDR2 is FQGNSA. The CDR3 is 17 amino acids. Full variable domain (remainder filled in from reference TRBV7-2 and TRBJ2-2): GAGVSQSPSNKVTEKGKDVELRCDPISGHTALYWYRQSLGQGLEFLIYFQGNSAPDKSGLPSDRFSAERTGGSVSTLTIQRTQQEDSAVYLCASSPSSQLGPGGELFFGEGSRLTVL.

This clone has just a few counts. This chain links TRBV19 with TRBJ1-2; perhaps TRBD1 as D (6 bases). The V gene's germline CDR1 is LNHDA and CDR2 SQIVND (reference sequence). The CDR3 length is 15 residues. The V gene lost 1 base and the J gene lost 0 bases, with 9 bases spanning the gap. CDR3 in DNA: TGTGCCAGTAGTATAGCCTGGGACACTAACTATGGCTACACCTTC. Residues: CASSIAWDTNYGYTF. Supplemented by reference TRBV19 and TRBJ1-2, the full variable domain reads DGGITQSPKYLFRKEGQNVTLSCEQNLNHDAMYWYRQDPGQGLRLIYYSQIVNDFQKGDIAEGYSVSREKKESFPLTVTSAQKNPTAFYLCASSIAWDTNYGYTFGSGTRLTVV.

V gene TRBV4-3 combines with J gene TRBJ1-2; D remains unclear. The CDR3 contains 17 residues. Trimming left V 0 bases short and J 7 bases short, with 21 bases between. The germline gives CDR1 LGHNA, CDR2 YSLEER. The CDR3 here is CASSQDQLPGVFSGYTF. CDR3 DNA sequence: TGCGCCAGCAGCCAAGACCAGCTACCTGGAGTTTTTAGTGGCTACACCTTC.

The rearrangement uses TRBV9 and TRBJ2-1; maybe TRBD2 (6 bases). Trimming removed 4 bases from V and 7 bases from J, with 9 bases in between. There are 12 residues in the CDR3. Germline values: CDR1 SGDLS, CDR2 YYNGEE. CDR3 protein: CASSPAGNEQFF. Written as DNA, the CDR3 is TGTGCCAGCAGCCCCGCGGGGAATGAGCAGTTCTTC.

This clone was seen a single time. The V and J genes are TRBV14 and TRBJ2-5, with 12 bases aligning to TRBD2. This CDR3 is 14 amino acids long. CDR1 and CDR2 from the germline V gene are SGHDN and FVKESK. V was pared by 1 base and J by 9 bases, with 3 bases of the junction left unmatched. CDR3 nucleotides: TGTGCCAGCAGCCAAGGACTAGCGGGGGTGTCCCAGTACTTC. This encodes CASSQGLAGVSQYF. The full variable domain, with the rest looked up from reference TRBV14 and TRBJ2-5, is EAGVTQFPSHSVIEKGQTVTLRCDPISGHDNLYWYRRVMGKEIKFLLHFVKESKQDESGMPNNRFLAERTGGTYSTLKVQPAELEDSGVYFCASSQGLAGVSQYFGPGTRLLVL.

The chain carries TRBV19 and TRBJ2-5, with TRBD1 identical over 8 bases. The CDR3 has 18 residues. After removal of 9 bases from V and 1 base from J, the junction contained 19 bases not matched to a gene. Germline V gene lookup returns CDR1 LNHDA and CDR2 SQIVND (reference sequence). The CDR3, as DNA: TGTGCCAGCCCCCTCTCCCCCCAGGACAGGGCAGGCCAAGAGACCCAGTACTTC. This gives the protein CASPLSPQDRAGQETQYF.

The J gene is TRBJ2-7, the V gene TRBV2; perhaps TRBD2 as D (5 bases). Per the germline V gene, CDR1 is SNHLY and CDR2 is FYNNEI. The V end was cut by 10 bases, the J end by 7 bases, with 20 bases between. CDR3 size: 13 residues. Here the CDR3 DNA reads TGTGCCACCCAGGACTCGACCCTAGAAGAGCAGTACTTC. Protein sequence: CATQDSTLEEQYF.

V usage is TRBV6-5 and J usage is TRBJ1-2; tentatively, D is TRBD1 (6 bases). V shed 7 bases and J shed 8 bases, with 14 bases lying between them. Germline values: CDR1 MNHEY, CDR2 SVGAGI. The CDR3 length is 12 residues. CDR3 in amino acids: CASTLGTLGYTF. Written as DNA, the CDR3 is TGTGCCAGCACCCTAGGGACATTGGGCTACACCTTC.

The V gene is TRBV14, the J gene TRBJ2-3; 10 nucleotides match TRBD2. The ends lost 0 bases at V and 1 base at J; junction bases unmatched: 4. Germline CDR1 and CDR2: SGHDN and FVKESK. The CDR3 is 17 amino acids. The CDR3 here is CASSQEVLAGGTDTQYF. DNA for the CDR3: TGTGCCAGCAGCCAAGAAGTCCTAGCGGGGGGCACAGATACGCAGTATTTT. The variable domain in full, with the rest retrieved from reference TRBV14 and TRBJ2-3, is EAGVTQFPSHSVIEKGQTVTLRCDPISGHDNLYWYRRVMGKEIKFLLHFVKESKQDESGMPNNRFLAERTGGTYSTLKVQPAELEDSGVYFCASSQEVLAGGTDTQYFGPGTRLTVL.

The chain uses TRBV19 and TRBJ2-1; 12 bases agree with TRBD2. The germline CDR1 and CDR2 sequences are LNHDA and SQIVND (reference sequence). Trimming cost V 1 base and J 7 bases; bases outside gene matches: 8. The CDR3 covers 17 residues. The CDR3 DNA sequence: TGTGCCAGTAGTATAGGCCAACGACTAGCGGGGGTTAATGAGCAGTTCTTC. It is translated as CASSIGQRLAGVNEQFF.

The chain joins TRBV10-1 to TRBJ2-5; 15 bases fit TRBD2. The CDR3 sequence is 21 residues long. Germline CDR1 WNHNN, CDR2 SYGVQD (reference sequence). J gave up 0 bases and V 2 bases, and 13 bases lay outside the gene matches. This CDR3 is CASSETANRTSGGGHQETQYF. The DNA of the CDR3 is TGCGCCAGCAGTGAGACCGCGAATAGGACTAGCGGGGGGGGGCACCAAGAGACCCAGTACTTC.

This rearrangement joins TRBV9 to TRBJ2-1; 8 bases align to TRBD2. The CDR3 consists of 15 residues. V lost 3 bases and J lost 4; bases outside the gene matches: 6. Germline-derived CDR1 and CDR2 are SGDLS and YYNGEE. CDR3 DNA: TGTGCCAGCAGCGATAGCGGGGAGATTTACAATGAGCAGTTCTTC. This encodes CASSDSGEIYNEQFF.

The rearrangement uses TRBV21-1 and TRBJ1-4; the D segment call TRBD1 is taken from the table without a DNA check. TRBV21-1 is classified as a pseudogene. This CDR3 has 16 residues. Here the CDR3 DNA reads TGTGCCAGCAGCAAAGGGGCGCAGGTGGCTGAAGAAAAACTGTTTTTT. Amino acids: CASSKGAQVAEEKLFF.